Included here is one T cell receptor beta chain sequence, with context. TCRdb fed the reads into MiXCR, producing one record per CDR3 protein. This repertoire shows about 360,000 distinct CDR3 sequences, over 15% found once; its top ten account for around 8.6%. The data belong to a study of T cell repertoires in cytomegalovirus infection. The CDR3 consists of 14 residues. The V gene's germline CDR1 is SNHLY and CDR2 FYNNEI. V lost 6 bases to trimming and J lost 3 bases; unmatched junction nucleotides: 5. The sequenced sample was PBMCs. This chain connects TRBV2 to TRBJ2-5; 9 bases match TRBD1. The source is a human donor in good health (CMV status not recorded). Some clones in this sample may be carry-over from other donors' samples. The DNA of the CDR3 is TGTGCCAGCAGACAGGGGGCAGGTGAAGAGACCCAGTACTTC. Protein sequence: CASRQGAGEETQYF.